The 24 T cell receptor beta chains listed next were all sequenced from one sample in a study of cytomegalovirus exposure and HLA in healthy donors. PCR amplification relied on 60 Vbeta primers (plus 13 Jbeta primers). Using immunoSEQ multiplex PCR, the repertoire was profiled, and TCRdb retains in-frame clones only, with some absent. The repertoire holds approximately 160,000 clones, with 76% as singletons. Sequenced: PBMCs. Every receptor here comes from a female donor in good health and CMV-seronegative.

This chain links TRBV19 with TRBJ2-7; 7 bases map to TRBD2. V lost 2 bases and J lost 3; bases outside the gene matches: 4. Per germline, CDR1 LNHDA and CDR2 SQIVND (reference sequence). This CDR3 is 14 amino acids long. The CDR3, as DNA: TGTGCCAGTAGTATACCAGGCGGGAGCTACGAGCAGTACTTC. Translation gives CASSIPGGSYEQYF.

This chain uses TRBV7-2 with TRBJ2-1, with TRBD1 matching over 7 bases. This CDR3 contains 14 residues. The V and J ends lost 5 bases and 6 bases, in that order; junction bases with no gene match: 7. Germline CDR1 reads SGHTA; CDR2 reads FQGNSA. CDR3 sequence (DNA): TGTGCCAGCAGCCTCGACAGGGCTCCCAATGAGCAGTTCTTC. Translating it yields CASSLDRAPNEQFF.

This rearrangement joins TRBV4-3 to TRBJ2-2, with 11 bases lining up with TRBD2. Germline-derived CDR1 and CDR2 are LGHNA and YSLEER. The CDR3 length is 16 residues. V trimming: 1 base; J trimming: 6 bases; junction bases outside the gene matches: 4. This chain's CDR3 is CASSQVAGGAAGELFF. Written as DNA, the CDR3 is TGCGCCAGCAGCCAAGTAGCGGGAGGGGCGGCCGGGGAGCTGTTTTTT.

J is TRBJ1-1 and V is TRBV28; 8 bases match TRBD1. The CDR3 sequence is 15 residues long. V was clipped by 4 bases and J by 3 bases; unmatched bases: 7. Germline V gene sequence: CDR1 MDHEN, CDR2 SYDVKM. The DNA for the CDR3 is TGTGCCAGCAGTTCCCATCGGACAGGGCACACTGAAGCTTTCTTT. This translates into CASSSHRTGHTEAFF.

The J gene is TRBJ2-7, the V gene TRBV10-3; no clear D gene. This CDR3 is built from 12 residues. CDR1 and CDR2 from the germline V gene are ENHRY and SYGVKD. V lost 10 bases to trimming and J lost 0 bases, with 10 bases between them. The CDR3 reads CATSDNSYEQYF. The CDR3, as DNA: TGTGCCACCAGCGACAACTCCTACGAGCAGTACTTC.

This rearrangement joins TRBV4-2 to TRBJ2-2; unclear D gene. This CDR3 spans 13 amino acids. Germline V lookup: CDR1 LGHNA, CDR2 YNFKEQ. V lost 0 bases to trimming and J lost 6 bases, with 5 bases between them. CDR3 residues: CASSQDRAGELFF. The CDR3 nucleotides read TGTGCCAGCAGCCAAGATAGAGCCGGGGAGCTGTTTTTT.

This chain uses TRBV5-4 with TRBJ2-3, with TRBD2 matching over 10 bases. The CDR3 sequence is 15 residues long. Per the germline V gene, CDR1 is SGHNT and CDR2 is YYREEE (reference sequence). The ends lost 1 base at V and 6 bases at J; junction bases unmatched: 5. The CDR3 DNA reads TGTGCCAGCAGCTTGAGCGGGAGGGCCGGGGATACGCAGTATTTT. As protein: CASSLSGRAGDTQYF.

The chain recombines TRBV4-3 with TRBJ2-4; 9 bases are a match to TRBD2. The trim removed 2 bases at V and 6 bases at J, leaving 2 bases unmatched. The length of the CDR3 is 14 residues. CDR1 is LGHNA, CDR2 YSLEER, per germline. In DNA, the CDR3 is TGCGCCAGCAGCCAACGCGGGGGGGCAAACATTCAGTACTTC. It specifies CASSQRGGANIQYF.

To note about this clone: One junction end does not reproduce the germline sequence, and a read error may be involved. The chain combines TRBV6-5 with TRBJ2-6, with a tentative D call TRBD1 (5 bases). The CDR3 has 15 residues. Germline lookup yields CDR1 MNHEY and CDR2 SVGAGI. CDR3 sequence reads: CASSLRLSGANGLTF. The CDR3 DNA is TGTGCCAGCAGCCTACGGCTCTCTGGGGCCAACGGCCTGACTTTC.

V usage is TRBV5-1 and J usage is TRBJ2-3; the match to TRBD2 covers 8 bases. Germline trimming cut 4 bases from V and 2 bases from J; bases unmatched to any gene: 15. The V gene's germline CDR1 is SGHRS and CDR2 YFSETQ. The CDR3 length is 18 residues. The CDR3 region is CASSGGLSTSGHTDTQYF. The CDR3 DNA follows: TGCGCCAGCAGCGGCGGACTGAGTACTAGCGGTCACACAGATACGCAGTATTTT.

The chain recombines TRBV5-1 with TRBJ2-3, with D perhaps matching TRBD2 (7 bases). The V end lost 4 bases, the J end lost 7 bases, and 16 bases lay between the germline ends. The CDR3 consists of 14 residues. In germline, CDR1 is SGHRS, CDR2 YFSETQ. The CDR3 bases are TGCGCCAGCAGCCCAGGTGGGGGGGCACATACGCAGTATTTT. This sequence encodes CASSPGGGAHTQYF.

This chain joins TRBV7-2 and TRBJ1-1; D gene uncertain. V was shortened by 0 bases and J by 1 base, with 6 bases between the two germline ends. There are 14 residues in the CDR3. Germline values: CDR1 SGHTA, CDR2 FQGNSA. CDR3 sequence (DNA): TGTGCCAGCAGCTTAGCCCCGGGGAACACTGAAGCTTTCTTT. It codes for CASSLAPGNTEAFF.

This chain uses TRBV28 with TRBJ1-5, with TRBD1 matching 7 bases. Germline lookup yields CDR1 MDHEN and CDR2 SYDVKM. This CDR3 has 16 amino acids. The V gene end was trimmed by 3 bases and the J gene end by 5 bases; junction bases not matched to a gene: 10. This CDR3 reads CASSFTTTGTYQPQHF. CDR3 sequence (DNA): TGTGCCAGCAGTTTCACGACGACAGGGACGTATCAGCCCCAGCATTTT.

The V and J genes are TRBV19 and TRBJ1-2, with 7 bases identical to TRBD1. The length of the CDR3 is 14 residues. V was pared by 3 bases and J by 4 bases, with 5 bases of the junction left unmatched. The germline gives CDR1 LNHDA, CDR2 SQIVND (reference sequence). The CDR3: CASSIPGTVYGYTF. The CDR3 DNA sequence: TGTGCCAGTAGTATCCCAGGGACAGTCTATGGCTACACCTTC. Combining the CDR3 with reference TRBV19 and TRBJ1-2 gives the whole variable domain DGGITQSPKYLFRKEGQNVTLSCEQNLNHDAMYWYRQDPGQGLRLIYYSQIVNDFQKGDIAEGYSVSREKKESFPLTVTSAQKNPTAFYLCASSIPGTVYGYTFGSGTRLTVV.

This clone occurred once. The chain links TRBV28 to TRBJ2-5; 10 bases agree with TRBD1. The V gene's germline CDR1 is MDHEN and CDR2 SYDVKM. V was clipped by 7 bases and J by 11 bases; unmatched bases: 10. This CDR3 contains 13 residues. The CDR3 loop reads CASNLPGQGIQYF. DNA of the CDR3: TGTGCCAGCAACCTACCGGGACAGGGGATTCAGTACTTC.

The chain links TRBV2 to TRBJ2-5; perhaps TRBD1 as D (6 bases). Germline V gene lookup returns CDR1 SNHLY and CDR2 FYNNEI. Trimming removed 7 bases from V and 4 bases from J, with 16 bases in between. CDR3 length: 14 amino acids. This CDR3 is CASTRAGVVETQYF. The DNA for the CDR3 is TGTGCCAGCACCCGGGCAGGGGTAGTAGAGACCCAGTACTTC.

This clone was observed a single time. This chain joins TRBV7-9 and TRBJ1-1, with D perhaps TRBD1 (5 bases). Germline CDR1 and CDR2: SEHNR and FQNEAQ (reference sequence). Trimming stripped 8 bases from V and 1 base from J, with 11 bases between. The CDR3 sequence is 13 residues long. CDR3 protein: CASRPGENTEAFF. Written as DNA, the CDR3 is TGTGCCAGCCGCCCGGGGGAGAACACTGAAGCTTTCTTT.

The chain links TRBV18 to TRBJ2-5; 7 positions match TRBD1. The CDR3 consists of 13 residues. J was trimmed by 3 bases and V by 2 bases; bases with no gene match: 0. Germline V lookup: CDR1 KGHSH, CDR2 LQKENI. CDR3 sequence (DNA): TGTGCCAGCTCACCAGGGACAGAAGAGACCCAGTACTTC. It codes for CASSPGTEETQYF.

This clone has more than one count but fewer than ten. This chain links TRBV19 with TRBJ1-2; perhaps TRBD1 as D (6 bases). The length of the CDR3 is 13 residues. The V and J ends lost 4 bases and 8 bases respectively, with 14 bases between them. CDR1 is LNHDA, CDR2 SQIVND, per germline (reference sequence). The CDR3 protein is CASSTDSFYGYTF. Here the CDR3 DNA reads TGTGCCAGTAGTACGGACAGTTTCTACGGCTACACCTTC. Full variable domain (missing parts from reference TRBV19 and TRBJ1-2): DGGITQSPKYLFRKEGQNVTLSCEQNLNHDAMYWYRQDPGQGLRLIYYSQIVNDFQKGDIAEGYSVSREKKESFPLTVTSAQKNPTAFYLCASSTDSFYGYTFGSGTRLTVV.

In DNA, the CDR3 is TGTGCCAGCATAGGTGGACAGGGGTCAGGGGAGCAGTACTTC. Protein product: CASIGGQGSGEQYF. This chain uses TRBV2 with TRBJ2-7, with 9 bases identical to TRBD1. Germline V CDR1 and CDR2: SNHLY, FYNNEI. The CDR3 has 14 amino acids. V was pared by 7 bases and J by 7 bases, with 11 bases of the junction left unmatched. The full variable domain, its missing parts supplied by reference TRBV2 and TRBJ2-7, is EPEVTQTPSHQVTQMGQEVILRCVPISNHLYFYWYRQILGQKVEFLVSFYNNEISEKSEIFDDQFSVERPDGSNFTLKIRSTKLEDSAMYFCASIGGQGSGEQYFGPGTRLTVT.

The chain recombines TRBV6-6 with TRBJ1-1; D remains ambiguous. Germline assignment: CDR1 MNHNY and CDR2 SVGAGI (reference sequence). This CDR3 comprises 12 residues. The germline V and J ends were trimmed by 7 bases and 1 base, with 7 bases remaining between them. For the CDR3, the DNA is TGTGCCAGCAAACTAGGGAACACTGAAGCTTTCTTT. This encodes CASKLGNTEAFF.

The rearrangement uses TRBV2 and TRBJ2-6; 7 nucleotides match TRBD1. With 2 bases clipped from V and 3 bases from J, the junction kept 7 bases outside the gene matches. This CDR3 contains 17 residues. Germline CDR1 is SNHLY and CDR2 is FYNNEI. CDR3 in DNA: TGTGCCAGCAGTGAATCTCAGGGGGTCGTTGGGGCCAACGTCCTGACTTTC. It encodes CASSESQGVVGANVLTF.

DNA for the CDR3: TGCGCCAGCAGCCAGACCCGAACAGGGGGCTCTGGAAACACCATATATTTT. Amino acid sequence: CASSQTRTGGSGNTIYF. V is TRBV4-1 and J is TRBJ1-3, with TRBD1 matching over 8 bases. The trim removed 3 bases at V and 0 bases at J, leaving 7 bases unmatched. The CDR3 totals 17 residues. CDR1 is MGHRA, CDR2 YSYEKL, per germline.

This clone was seen only a few times. The same CDR3 can be traced to other DNA sequences in this sample. The chain employs TRBV5-1 and TRBJ2-5; perhaps TRBD1 as D (6 bases). CDR1 is SGHRS and CDR2 is YFSETQ in the germline V gene. There are 14 residues in the CDR3. V gave up 0 bases and J gave up 2 bases, with 8 bases separating them. CDR3 DNA: TGCGCCAGCAGCTTGGAGAGGGGGCAAGAGACCCAGTACTTC. It is translated as CASSLERGQETQYF.